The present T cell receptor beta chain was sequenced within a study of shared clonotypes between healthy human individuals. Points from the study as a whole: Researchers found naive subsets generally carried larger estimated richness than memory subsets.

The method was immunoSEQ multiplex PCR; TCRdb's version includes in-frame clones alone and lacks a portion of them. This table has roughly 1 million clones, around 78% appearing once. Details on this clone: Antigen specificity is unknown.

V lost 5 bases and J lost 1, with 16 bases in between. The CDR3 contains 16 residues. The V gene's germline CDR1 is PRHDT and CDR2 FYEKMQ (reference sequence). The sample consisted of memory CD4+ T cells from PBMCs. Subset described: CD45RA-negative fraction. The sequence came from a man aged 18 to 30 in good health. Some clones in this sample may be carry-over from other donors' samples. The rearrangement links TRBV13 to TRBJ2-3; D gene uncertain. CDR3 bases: TGTGCCAGCAGCGAGCCTAGACCGGCGGGCACAGATACGCAGTATTTT. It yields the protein CASSEPRPAGTDTQYF.